These 32 T cell receptor beta chains originate from one sample sequenced in a study of blood T cell repertoires in COVID-19. Repertoires were generated with immunoSEQ multiplex PCR, while TCRdb's copy carries only in-frame clones and drops some. The sample lists 110,000 to 150,000 clones, approximately 80% occurring once. The sample taken for sequencing was peripheral blood. The receptors were sampled from a human donor in a cohort sampled during active COVID-19.

The chain couples TRBV3-1 (or the pseudogene TRBV3-2) to TRBJ2-3, with 9 bases fitting TRBD1. Per the germline V gene, CDR1 is LGHDT and CDR2 is YNNKEL (reference sequence). V was clipped by 4 bases and J by 1 base; unmatched bases: 0. There are 14 residues in the CDR3. The CDR3 coding sequence is TGTGCCAGCAGCCGGACAGGGGGCACAGATACGCAGTATTTT. It codes for CASSRTGGTDTQYF.

This clone was seen only once. This sequence joins TRBV7-9 and TRBJ1-2, with 8 nucleotides matching TRBD1. The CDR3 runs 14 residues. The junction had 10 bases not matched to a gene; V was cut back by 5 bases and J by 8 bases. Germline CDR1 reads SEHNR; CDR2 reads FQNEAQ (reference sequence). CDR3 bases: TGTGCCAGCAGCCAAACAGGGGGGTCGAGGGGCTACACCTTC. Protein: CASSQTGGSRGYTF.

This chain links TRBV10-3 with TRBJ1-3, with TRBD1 as a possible D gene (6 bases). The ends were cut back, 6 bases at V and 0 bases at J, with 15 bases in the middle. CDR1 is ENHRY and CDR2 is SYGVKD in the germline V gene. The CDR3 has 16 residues. The CDR3 sequence: CAIRPKLDSSGNTIYF. In nucleotides, the CDR3 is TGTGCCATCAGACCCAAATTGGACAGCTCTGGAAACACCATATATTTT.

J is TRBJ1-2 and V is TRBV3-1 (or the pseudogene TRBV3-2), with 7 positions matching TRBD1. The V and J ends lost 4 bases and 3 bases, in that order; junction bases with no gene match: 8. The V gene's germline CDR1 is LGHDT and CDR2 YNNKEL (reference sequence). CDR3 length: 15 residues. This chain's CDR3 is CASSPRQGLDYGYTF. The DNA for the CDR3 is TGTGCCAGCAGCCCACGACAGGGTCTCGACTATGGCTACACCTTC.

This chain links TRBV27 with TRBJ2-2; D is uncertain. This CDR3 comprises 13 residues. The germline V and J ends were trimmed by 7 bases and 4 bases, with 10 bases remaining between them. Germline-derived CDR1 and CDR2 are MNHEY and SMNVEV (reference sequence). The DNA for the CDR3 is TGTGCCAGCACGCGAGGTGGCACCGGGGAGCTGTTTTTT. Amino acids: CASTRGGTGELFF.

The J gene is TRBJ1-3, the V gene TRBV19, with 7 nucleotides matching TRBD1. In germline, CDR1 is LNHDA, CDR2 SQIVND (reference sequence). This CDR3 contains 19 residues. Unmatched junction bases numbered 16, after V lost 5 bases and J lost 0 bases. The CDR3 DNA is TGTGCCAGTAGTCACACCGGGACAGCTCAAACTATCTCTGGAAACACCATATATTTT. Translating it yields CASSHTGTAQTISGNTIYF.

The chain links TRBV7-9 to TRBJ2-5; possible D gene TRBD1, 6 bases. Trimming removed 1 base from V and 5 bases from J, with 20 bases in between. The CDR3 spans 17 residues. Germline assignment: CDR1 SEHNR and CDR2 FQNEAQ (reference sequence). The CDR3 coding sequence is TGTGCCAGCAGCTTAGAGTTGGGCAGAGGGGGAAAGGAGACCCAGTACTTC. It yields the protein CASSLELGRGGKETQYF.

The chain links TRBV14 to TRBJ1-1, with D hard to call. V was cut by 3 bases and J by 1 base, with 9 bases left in between. Germline values: CDR1 SGHDN, CDR2 FVKESK. The CDR3 sequence is 14 residues long. The chain's CDR3 is CASSQIQSNTEAFF. The DNA for the CDR3 is TGTGCCAGCAGCCAGATACAGTCGAACACTGAAGCTTTCTTT.

The rearrangement joins TRBV5-8 to TRBJ2-2; tentatively, D is TRBD2 (5 bases). Germline lookup yields CDR1 SGHTS and CDR2 YDEGEE. The CDR3 has 12 amino acids. V gave up 7 bases and J gave up 7 bases, with 11 bases separating them. The CDR3 protein is CASSRGFGELFF. In DNA, the CDR3 is TGTGCCAGCTCCCGGGGATTCGGGGAGCTGTTTTTT. Complete variable domain (other parts from reference TRBV5-8 and TRBJ2-2): EAGVTQSPTHLIKTRGQQATLRCSPISGHTSVYWYQQALGLGLQFLLWYDEGEERNRGNFPPRFSGRQFPNYSSELNVNALELEDSALYLCASSRGFGELFFGEGSRLTVL.

This chain uses TRBV21-1 with TRBJ2-7; the table's D call TRBD2 went unverified against the DNA. TRBV21-1 is labeled a pseudogene. The CDR3 covers 16 residues. The CDR3 reads CASSKTSPKRGYEQYF. The CDR3 coding sequence is TGTGCCAGCAGCAAAACGAGTCCTAAGCGGGGCTACGAGCAGTACTTC.

The chain employs TRBV19 and TRBJ2-1, with 7 positions matching TRBD1. The ends lost 3 bases at V and 15 bases at J; junction bases unmatched: 14. This CDR3 comprises 14 residues. The germline V gene has CDR1 LNHDA and CDR2 SQIVND (reference sequence). CDR3 nucleotides: TGTGCCAGTAGTATGGGCCTCGAGGGGGCAGGCTTGTTCTTC. Its translation: CASSMGLEGAGLFF.

The chain is built from TRBV5-5 and TRBJ2-7; D possibly corresponds to TRBD2 (5 bases). Per germline, CDR1 SGHKS and CDR2 YYEKEE (reference sequence). V lost 1 base and J 3 bases, leaving 14 bases between the germline ends. The CDR3 loop spans 15 amino acids. This CDR3 is CASSLRLEADYEQYF. DNA of the CDR3: TGTGCCAGCAGCTTGAGGTTGGAGGCCGACTACGAGCAGTACTTC.

The chain recombines TRBV7-9 with TRBJ2-1, with 7 bases that match TRBD2. V shed 1 base, J shed 8 bases, and the junction held 5 bases outside the gene matches. Germline assignment: CDR1 SEHNR and CDR2 FQNEAQ (reference sequence). This CDR3 has 14 residues. The CDR3 is CASSLDGREDEQFF. The CDR3, as DNA: TGTGCCAGCAGCTTAGACGGTCGGGAGGATGAGCAGTTCTTC.

V usage is TRBV10-1 and J usage is TRBJ2-7; 10 bases map to TRBD2. J was trimmed by 2 bases and V by 8 bases; bases with no gene match: 18. The CDR3 sequence is 18 residues long. Germline CDR1 is WNHNN and CDR2 is SYGVQD (reference sequence). This chain's CDR3 is CASERGTSETERAYEQYF. The CDR3 DNA reads TGCGCCAGCGAGAGAGGGACTAGCGAGACGGAACGGGCCTACGAGCAGTACTTC.

The chain recombines TRBV4-1 with TRBJ2-1, with 9 positions matching TRBD2. The CDR3 covers 19 residues. Germline values: CDR1 MGHRA, CDR2 YSYEKL. V lost 4 bases, J lost 5 bases, and 18 bases stayed unmatched. The CDR3 DNA follows: TGCGCCAGCAGCCGGGGTAGCGGGAGTTTTCGACATACAAACAATGAGCAGTTCTTC. Protein product: CASSRGSGSFRHTNNEQFF.

The genes are TRBV9 and TRBJ1-2; tentatively, D is TRBD1 (5 bases). Germline CDR1 and CDR2: SGDLS and YYNGEE. V was shortened by 0 bases and J by 0 bases, with 18 bases between the two germline ends. The CDR3 is 18 residues long. CDR3 nucleotides: TGTGCCAGCAGCGTAGAGCCGGGACGGGAGGGCTCTAACTATGGCTACACCTTC. Residues: CASSVEPGREGSNYGYTF.

The V gene is TRBV6-5, the J gene TRBJ2-1; 10 bases are a match to TRBD1. The CDR3 loop spans 15 amino acids. The germline CDR1 and CDR2 sequences are MNHEY and SVGAGI. The J segment lost 9 bases and the V segment lost 3 bases, leaving 8 bases of the junction unmatched. The CDR3 coding sequence is TGTGCCAGCAGTTATAGGGACAGGGGTAGTTTTGAGCAGTTCTTC. Translated, it gives CASSYRDRGSFEQFF.

The chain couples TRBV2 to TRBJ2-3; D might be TRBD2 (5 bases). Germline CDR1 and CDR2: SNHLY and FYNNEI. V was trimmed by 2 bases and J by 2 bases, leaving 11 bases between them. This CDR3 region has 15 residues. The CDR3 nucleotides read TGTGCCAGCAGTGAAATAGGCGGGTACACAGATACGCAGTATTTT. It translates to CASSEIGGYTDTQYF.

The chain joins TRBV2 to TRBJ2-2; 13 bases map to TRBD2. The CDR3 consists of 18 residues. Trimming at V came to 6 bases and at J to 5 bases, leaving 12 bases not matched to a gene. CDR1 SNHLY and CDR2 FYNNEI come from the germline V gene. CDR3 sequence (DNA): TGTGCCAGCAGATTAGAGAGCGGACTAGCGGGAGTTACCGGGGAGCTGTTTTTT. This sequence encodes CASRLESGLAGVTGELFF.

This chain connects TRBV27 to TRBJ1-2; 8 positions agree with TRBD1. Germline trimming cut 1 base from V and 1 base from J; bases unmatched to any gene: 2. The CDR3 sequence is 15 residues long. Germline CDR1 reads MNHEY; CDR2 reads SMNVEV (reference sequence). CDR3 sequence reads: CASSLLGQGNYGYTF. CDR3 nucleotides: TGTGCCAGCAGTTTATTAGGACAGGGTAACTATGGCTACACCTTC.

The chain links TRBV7-6 to TRBJ2-5; D perhaps matches TRBD2 (5 bases). The germline CDR1 and CDR2 sequences are SGHVS and FNYEAQ. CDR3 size: 15 residues. Trimming shortened V by 3 bases and J by 5 bases, and 16 bases separated the two germline ends. The CDR3 DNA reads as TGTGCCAGCAGCTTGGGGAGCGTGTATAAGGAGACCCAGTACTTC. Residues: CASSLGSVYKETQYF. Supplemented by reference TRBV7-6 and TRBJ2-5, the full variable domain reads GAGVSQSPRYKVTKRGQDVALRCDPISGHVSLYWYRQALGQGPEFLTYFNYEAQQDKSGLPNDRFSAERPEGSISTLTIQRTEQRDSAMYRCASSLGSVYKETQYFGPGTRLLVL.

V gene TRBV21-1 combines with J gene TRBJ2-7; the table's D call, TRBD2, was not checked against the DNA. TRBV21-1 corresponds to a pseudogene. The length of the CDR3 is 14 residues. The CDR3 loop reads CASSKGGDCYEQYF. The DNA for the CDR3 is TGTGCCAGCAGCAAAGGGGGGGACTGCTACGAGCAGTACTTC.

The chain couples TRBV7-2 to TRBJ2-7; D may be TRBD2 (6 bases). The V gene's germline CDR1 is SGHTA and CDR2 FQGNSA. The V and J ends lost 5 bases and 2 bases respectively, with 13 bases between them. The CDR3 totals 14 residues. The CDR3 spells CASSPRGFTYEQYF. In DNA, the CDR3 is TGTGCCAGCAGCCCCCGGGGGTTTACCTACGAGCAGTACTTC.

The rearrangement uses TRBV9 and TRBJ2-5; 8 positions agree with TRBD1. From germline, CDR1 is SGDLS and CDR2 YYNGEE. The CDR3 loop spans 14 amino acids. The trim removed 3 bases at V and 1 base at J, leaving 2 bases unmatched. The CDR3 DNA follows: TGTGCCAGCAGCGAGACAGGGGTCCAAGAGACCCAGTACTTC. It yields the protein CASSETGVQETQYF. The full variable domain, its missing parts supplied by reference TRBV9 and TRBJ2-5, is DSGVTQTPKHLITATGQRVTLRCSPRSGDLSVYWYQQSLDQGLQFLIQYYNGEERAKGNILERFSAQQFPDLHSELNLSSLELGDSALYFCASSETGVQETQYFGPGTRLLVL.

This clone has only a few counts. This chain uses TRBV27 with TRBJ2-1, with 7 bases lining up with TRBD2. The CDR3 runs 14 residues. Germline assignment: CDR1 MNHEY and CDR2 SMNVEV (reference sequence). V was clipped by 6 bases and J by 8 bases; unmatched bases: 10. This chain's CDR3 is CASSLRGEHYEQFF. Written as DNA, the CDR3 is TGTGCCAGCAGCCTCCGGGGGGAGCACTATGAGCAGTTCTTC.

This chain links TRBV29-1 with TRBJ1-5; 7 nucleotides match TRBD1. Per the germline V gene, CDR1 is SQVTM and CDR2 is ANQGSEA. The CDR3 sequence is 14 residues long. The trim removed 6 bases at V and 0 bases at J, leaving 5 bases unmatched. CDR3 nucleotide sequence: TGCAGCGTGGAAACAGGGGATAGCAATCAGCCCCAGCATTTT. Amino acid sequence: CSVETGDSNQPQHF.

This chain joins TRBV11-2 and TRBJ2-7, with TRBD2 as a possible D gene (5 bases). CDR3 size: 14 residues. Germline V lookup: CDR1 SGHAT, CDR2 FQNNGV. The V end lost 5 bases, the J end lost 3 bases, and 14 bases lay between the germline ends. For the CDR3, the DNA is TGTGCCAGCAGCCCCTCAGGAGGCAGCTACGAGCAGTACTTC. Amino acids: CASSPSGGSYEQYF.

The V call is TRBV28, the J call TRBJ2-7, with D uncertain. The germline V gene encodes CDR1 MDHEN and CDR2 SYDVKM. The CDR3 is 13 residues long. Trimming took 6 bases from V and 4 from J, leaving 13 bases between them. CDR3: CASSRKFLYEQYF. The CDR3 nucleotides read TGTGCCAGCAGCCGTAAATTTTTGTACGAGCAGTACTTC.

As for this clone: This CDR3 is also generated by other DNA sequences in the sample. V gene TRBV18 combines with J gene TRBJ2-1; 8 positions match TRBD2. Germline lookup yields CDR1 KGHSH and CDR2 LQKENI. Trimming at V came to 1 base and at J to 3 bases, leaving 2 bases not matched to a gene. There are 15 residues in the CDR3. CDR3 residues: CASSPLAGGYNEQFF. As DNA, the CDR3 is TGTGCCAGCTCACCACTCGCGGGAGGCTACAATGAGCAGTTCTTC.

The rearrangement links TRBV7-7 to TRBJ2-2, with 10 bases matching TRBD2. The J segment lost 7 bases and the V segment lost 2 bases, leaving 7 bases of the junction unmatched. Germline V gene sequence: CDR1 SSHAT, CDR2 FNYEAQ (reference sequence). The CDR3 has 16 residues. The CDR3 DNA reads TGTGCCAGCAGCTTAAGCGGGAGGGCGTCAGACGGGGAGCTGTTTTTT. Amino acid sequence: CASSLSGRASDGELFF.

V is TRBV18 and J is TRBJ2-4; TRBD2 is a possible D gene (6 bases). CDR1 and CDR2 (germline): KGHSH, LQKENI. V was clipped by 7 bases and J by 2 bases, with 12 bases between them. CDR3 size: 14 residues. CDR3 sequence (DNA): TGTGCCAGCTGGGGAGGTATAACCAAAAACATTCAGTACTTC. It codes for CASWGGITKNIQYF.

V usage is TRBV20-1 and J usage is TRBJ2-7, with no clear D. V was clipped by 3 bases and J by 1 base, with 13 bases between them. Germline CDR1 DFQATT, CDR2 SNEGSKA (reference sequence). The CDR3 length is 14 residues. For the CDR3, the DNA is TGCAGTGCTAGTCGCGACTCATCGTCCTACGAGCAGTACTTC. This encodes CSASRDSSSYEQYF.